These T cell receptor beta chains were read from a single sample in a study of CD8+ T cells in alopecia areata. Using immunoSEQ multiplex PCR, the repertoire was profiled, and TCRdb retains in-frame clones only, with some absent. The data show about 180,000 clones, 63% seen once. This material consisted of CD4+ T cells sorted from blood, taken at week 0. These receptors all come from a human donor with alopecia areata. The CDR3 runs from the conserved cysteine through the conserved F or W. The D gene is left open where the match is weak. The listing skips clone size in some rows; elsewhere it reads once, few, many or a size class.

v_gene,abundance,d_gene,j_gene,CDR3nt,CDR3aa
TRBV7-8,few,TRBD1,TRBJ2-7,TGTGCCAGCAGCACAGGGGGCCCTAGGAATGAGCAGTACTTC,CASSTGGPRNEQYF
TRBV7-2,-,-,TRBJ1-5,TGTGCCAGCAACCAGGGAAGCAATCAGCCCCAGCATTTT,CASNQGSNQPQHF
TRBV5-1,-,-,TRBJ2-3,TGCGCCAGCAGCCTTCGTGAAGATACGCAGTATTTT,CASSLREDTQYF
TRBV30,-,-,TRBJ1-2,TGTGCCTGGAGTGTACGAGGACTTCGCGCCCAACTAGACTATGGCTACACCTTC,CAWSVRGLRAQLDYGYTF
TRBV5-4,few,-,TRBJ1-1,TGTGCCAGCAGCGGGGGACGGGGGGACACTGAAGCTTTCTTT,CASSGGRGDTEAFF
TRBV30,-,-,TRBJ2-7,TGTGCCTGGAGTGTACGGGCCTACGAGCAGTACTTC,CAWSVRAYEQYF
TRBV27,-,TRBD2,TRBJ2-1,TGTGCCAGCAGTTTAGCCGCTAGCGGCCATACCTACAATGAGCAGTTCTTC,CASSLAASGHTYNEQFF
TRBV6-6,-,TRBD1,TRBJ2-7,TGTGCCAGCAGACCGGGACAGGGTATCTCCTACGAGCAGTACTTC,CASRPGQGISYEQYF
TRBV29-1,-,-,TRBJ2-7,TGCAGCGTGGGCCTGATGGGGATTCACGAGCAGTACTTC,CSVGLMGIHEQYF
TRBV10-1,-,-,TRBJ2-1,TGCGCCAGCAGTGAGGTTTGGACGCATGAGCAGTTCTTC,CASSEVWTHEQFF
TRBV25-1,-,TRBD1,TRBJ2-7,TGTGCCAGCGGGGGACAGCTCTACGAGCAGTACTTC,CASGGQLYEQYF
TRBV4-1,-,TRBD1,TRBJ1-1,TGCGCCAGCAGCCAGTGGGACAGGGACACTGAAGCTTTCTTT,CASSQWDRDTEAFF
TRBV5-8,-,TRBD2,TRBJ2-3,TGTGCCAGCCGACTAGCGGGAAACACAGATACGCAGTATTTT,CASRLAGNTDTQYF
TRBV29-1,-,-,TRBJ1-1,TGCAGCGCCGCTCACAAATTAAAGAACACTGAAGCTTTCTTT,CSAAHKLKNTEAFF
TRBV7-2,-,-,TRBJ2-7,TGTGCCAGCAGCGCAGCGGTCGAACAGTACGAGCAGTACTTC,CASSAAVEQYEQYF
TRBV5-1,-,-,TRBJ1-6,TGCGCCAGCAGCCCCCGGGACAACGGAAATTCACCCCTCCACTTT,CASSPRDNGNSPLHF
TRBV7-2,-,-,TRBJ2-3,TGTGCCAGCACCGACACTGGCAATCCCACAGATACGCAGTATTTT,CASTDTGNPTDTQYF
TRBV29-1,-,-,TRBJ1-2,TGCAGCAGCACCCAGGGGAGAGGCTACACCTTC,CSSTQGRGYTF
TRBV30,-,-,TRBJ1-6,TGTGCCTGGAGTCTTCGGACCTCGACAAATTCACCCCTCCACTTT,CAWSLRTSTNSPLHF
TRBV7-6,many,-,TRBJ1-2,TGTGCCAGCAGCTTAGATACAGGGCTAACCTATGGCTACACCTTC,CASSLDTGLTYGYTF
TRBV7-2,-,-,TRBJ1-2,TGTGCCAGCAGCTCCGGCGGACTTCGTAACGGTGGCTACACCTTC,CASSSGGLRNGGYTF
TRBV7-2,few,-,TRBJ2-3,TGTGCCAGCAGCTTAGCCGGGCGACACACAGATACGCAGTATTTT,CASSLAGRHTDTQYF
TRBV30,-,-,TRBJ1-5,TGTGCCTGGGGCTTGGGGGGACCCAATCAGCCCCAGCATTTT,CAWGLGGPNQPQHF
TRBV4-3,-,-,TRBJ1-2,TGCGCCAGCAGCCAAGATTGGATAGGGGGTGACTATGGCTACACCTTC,CASSQDWIGGDYGYTF
TRBV27,-,TRBD1,TRBJ1-1,TGTGCCAGCAGCCGGACAGGGACGAACACTGAAGCTTTCTTT,CASSRTGTNTEAFF
TRBV6-4,-,-,TRBJ2-6,TGTGCCAGCAGTGACTCGCCGGCTGGGGCCAACGTCCTGACTTTC,CASSDSPAGANVLTF
TRBV7-8,many,TRBD1,TRBJ1-6,TGTGCCAGCAGCGCCGACAGGGTAGGGCTTAAAAATTCACCCCTCCACTTT,CASSADRVGLKNSPLHF
TRBV14,-,-,TRBJ2-7,TGTGCCAGCAGCCAAGGGGGCTACGAGCAGTACTTC,CASSQGGYEQYF
TRBV18,-,-,TRBJ1-1,TGTGCCAGCTCACCATCTAATATGAACACTGAAGCTTTCTTT,CASSPSNMNTEAFF